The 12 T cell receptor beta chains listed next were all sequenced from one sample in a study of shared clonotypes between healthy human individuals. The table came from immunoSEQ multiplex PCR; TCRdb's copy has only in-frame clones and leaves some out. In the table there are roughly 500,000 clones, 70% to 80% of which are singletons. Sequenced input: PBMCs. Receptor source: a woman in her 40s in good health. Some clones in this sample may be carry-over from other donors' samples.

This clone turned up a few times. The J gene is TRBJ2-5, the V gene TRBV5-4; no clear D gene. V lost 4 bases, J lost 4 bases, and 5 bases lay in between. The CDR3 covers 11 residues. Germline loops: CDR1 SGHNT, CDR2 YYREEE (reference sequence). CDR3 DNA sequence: TGTGCCAGCAGCCAAGGAGAGACCCAGTACTTC. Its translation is CASSQGETQYF.

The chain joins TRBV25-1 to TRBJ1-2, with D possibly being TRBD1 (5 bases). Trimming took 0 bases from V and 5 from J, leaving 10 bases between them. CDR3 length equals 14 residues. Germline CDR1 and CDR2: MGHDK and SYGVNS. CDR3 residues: CASSEYGGKYGYTF. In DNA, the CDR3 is TGTGCCAGCAGTGAATACGGGGGGAAGTATGGCTACACCTTC.

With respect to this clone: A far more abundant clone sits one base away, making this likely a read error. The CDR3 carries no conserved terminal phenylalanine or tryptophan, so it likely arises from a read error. CDR3 sequence (DNA): TGTGCCAGCAGCGGAGGGACTAGCGGCTACGAGCAGTACCTC. Translating gives CASSGGTSGYEQYL. The J gene is TRBJ2-7, the V gene TRBV7-9; TRBD2 aligns across 11 bases. The germline CDR1 and CDR2 sequences are SEHNR and FQNEAQ (reference sequence). J lost 3 bases, V lost 5 bases, and 3 bases had no gene match. This CDR3 has 14 residues.

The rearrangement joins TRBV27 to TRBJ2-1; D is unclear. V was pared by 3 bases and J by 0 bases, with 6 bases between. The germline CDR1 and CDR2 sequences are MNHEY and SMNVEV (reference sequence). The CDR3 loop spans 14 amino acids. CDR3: CASSFRSSYNEQFF. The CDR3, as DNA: TGTGCCAGCAGTTTTAGGAGCTCCTACAATGAGCAGTTCTTC.

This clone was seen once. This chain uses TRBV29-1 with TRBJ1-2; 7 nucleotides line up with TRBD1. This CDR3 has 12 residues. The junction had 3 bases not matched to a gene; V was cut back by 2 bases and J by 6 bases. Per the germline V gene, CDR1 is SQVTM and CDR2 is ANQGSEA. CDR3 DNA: TGCAGCGTTGAACGGACAGGCGATGGCTACACCTTC. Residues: CSVERTGDGYTF. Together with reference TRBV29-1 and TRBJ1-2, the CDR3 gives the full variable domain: SAVISQKPSRDICQRGTSLTIQCQVDSQVTMMFWYRQQPGQSLTLIATANQGSEATYESGFVIDKFPISRPNLTFSTLTVSNMSPEDSSIYLCSVERTGDGYTFGSGTRLTVV.

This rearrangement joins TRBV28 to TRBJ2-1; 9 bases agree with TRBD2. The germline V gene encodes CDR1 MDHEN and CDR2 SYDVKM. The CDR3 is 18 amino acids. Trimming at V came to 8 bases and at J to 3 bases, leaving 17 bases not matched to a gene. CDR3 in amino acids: CASPPEGGIAGVYNEQFF. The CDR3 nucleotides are TGTGCCAGCCCCCCAGAGGGGGGGATAGCGGGAGTCTACAATGAGCAGTTCTTC.

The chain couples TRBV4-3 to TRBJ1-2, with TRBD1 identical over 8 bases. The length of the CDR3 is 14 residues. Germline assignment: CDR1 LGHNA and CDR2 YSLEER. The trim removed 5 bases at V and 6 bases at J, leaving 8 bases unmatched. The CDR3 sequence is CASSSRGRFDGYTF. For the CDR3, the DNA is TGCGCCAGCAGCTCCAGGGGGCGCTTTGATGGCTACACCTTC.

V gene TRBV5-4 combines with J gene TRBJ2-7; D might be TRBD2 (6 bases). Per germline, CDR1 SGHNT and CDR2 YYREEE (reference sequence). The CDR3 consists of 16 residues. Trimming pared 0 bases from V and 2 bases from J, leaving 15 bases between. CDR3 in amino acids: CASSLAGTDGAYEQYF. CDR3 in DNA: TGTGCCAGCAGCTTGGCCGGGACTGACGGCGCCTACGAGCAGTACTTC. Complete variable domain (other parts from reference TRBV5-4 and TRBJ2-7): ETGVTQSPTHLIKTRGQQVTLRCSSQSGHNTVSWYQQALGQGPQFIFQYYREEENGRGNFPPRFSGLQFPNYSSELNVNALELDDSALYLCASSLAGTDGAYEQYFGPGTRLTVT.

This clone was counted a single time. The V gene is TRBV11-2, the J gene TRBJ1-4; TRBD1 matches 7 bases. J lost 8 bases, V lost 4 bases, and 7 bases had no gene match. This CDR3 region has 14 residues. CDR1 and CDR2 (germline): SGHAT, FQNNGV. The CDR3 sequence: CASSSSDRAEKLFF. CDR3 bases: TGTGCCAGCAGCTCATCTGACAGGGCGGAAAAACTGTTTTTT. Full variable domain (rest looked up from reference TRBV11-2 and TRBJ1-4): EAGVAQSPRYKIIEKRQSVAFWCNPISGHATLYWYQQILGQGPKLLIQFQNNGVVDDSQLPKDRFSAERLKGVDSTLKIQPAKLEDSAVYLCASSSSDRAEKLFFGSGTQLSVL.

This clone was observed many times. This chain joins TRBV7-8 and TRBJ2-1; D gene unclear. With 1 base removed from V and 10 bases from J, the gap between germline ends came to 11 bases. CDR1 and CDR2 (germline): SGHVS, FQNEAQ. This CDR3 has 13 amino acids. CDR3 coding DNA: TGTGCCAGCAGCTTAGGGGCTCCGACGGAGCAGTTCTTC. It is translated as CASSLGAPTEQFF.

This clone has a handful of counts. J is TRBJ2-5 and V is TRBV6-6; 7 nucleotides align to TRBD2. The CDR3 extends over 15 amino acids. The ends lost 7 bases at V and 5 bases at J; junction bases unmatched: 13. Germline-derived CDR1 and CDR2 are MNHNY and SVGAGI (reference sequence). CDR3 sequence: CASTLLGAGTETQYF. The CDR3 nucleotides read TGTGCCAGCACCTTACTAGGAGCGGGGACCGAGACCCAGTACTTC.

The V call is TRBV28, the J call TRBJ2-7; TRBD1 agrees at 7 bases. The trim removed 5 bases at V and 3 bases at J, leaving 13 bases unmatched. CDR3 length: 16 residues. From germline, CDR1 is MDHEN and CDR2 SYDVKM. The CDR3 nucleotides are TGTGCCAGCAGTCCACGTGGGGACAGCCGATACTACGAGCAGTACTTC. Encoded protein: CASSPRGDSRYYEQYF.